This T cell receptor beta chain was identified during a study of blood T cells in healthy people across ages. A second roughly 6 to 12 cycle PCR used barcoded and J-beta primers. A 12-random-nucleotide template-switch adaptor tagged each cDNA molecule. TCRdb recomputed calls from the 5' RACE reads with MiXCR, one row per CDR3 protein. This sample has around 900,000 distinct CDR3 sequences, with around 30% found just once. V was pared by 6 bases and J by 10 bases, with 10 bases of the junction left unmatched. The CDR3 totals 12 residues. Germline CDR1 SGDLS, CDR2 YYNGEE. The donors, aged roughly 6 to 100, were healthy Caucasians from Russia. Collection of around 10 milliliters of peripheral blood was performed for each donor. Per sample, no less than 5 micrograms of total RNA were extracted.

This receptor was obtained from a woman older than 75 in good health. The rearrangement joins TRBV9 to TRBJ2-7, with 7 positions matching TRBD1. The sample comprised blood. For the CDR3, the DNA is TGTGCCAGCAACGTTGAGGGGGCGGAACAGTACTTC. Translating it yields CASNVEGAEQYF.